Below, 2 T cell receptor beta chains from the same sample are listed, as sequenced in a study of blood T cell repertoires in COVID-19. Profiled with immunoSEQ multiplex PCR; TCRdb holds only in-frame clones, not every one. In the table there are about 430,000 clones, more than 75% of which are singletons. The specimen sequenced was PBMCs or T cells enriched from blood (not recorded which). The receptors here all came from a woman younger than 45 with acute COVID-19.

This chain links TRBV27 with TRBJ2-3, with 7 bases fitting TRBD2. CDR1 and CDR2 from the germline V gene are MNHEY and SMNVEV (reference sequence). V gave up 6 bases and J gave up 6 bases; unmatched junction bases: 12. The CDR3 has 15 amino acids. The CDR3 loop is CASRSQGLRTDTQYF. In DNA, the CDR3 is TGTGCCAGCAGGAGCCAGGGACTAAGAACGGATACGCAGTATTTT.

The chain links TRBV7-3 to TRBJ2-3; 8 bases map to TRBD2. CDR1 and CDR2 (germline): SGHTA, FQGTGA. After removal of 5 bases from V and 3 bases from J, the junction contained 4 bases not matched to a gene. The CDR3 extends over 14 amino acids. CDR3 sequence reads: CASSQGTRTDTQYF. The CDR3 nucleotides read TGTGCCAGCAGCCAGGGGACTAGAACAGATACGCAGTATTTT.